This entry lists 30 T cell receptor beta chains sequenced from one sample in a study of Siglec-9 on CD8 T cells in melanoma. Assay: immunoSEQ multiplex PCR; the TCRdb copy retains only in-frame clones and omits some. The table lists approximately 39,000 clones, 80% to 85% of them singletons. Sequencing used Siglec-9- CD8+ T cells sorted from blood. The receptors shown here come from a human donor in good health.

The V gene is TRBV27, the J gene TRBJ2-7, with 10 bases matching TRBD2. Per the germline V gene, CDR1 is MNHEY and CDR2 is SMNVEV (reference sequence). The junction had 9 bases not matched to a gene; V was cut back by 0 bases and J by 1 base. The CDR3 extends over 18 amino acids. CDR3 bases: TGTGCCAGCAGTTTATCCCCCGCTAGCGGGAGAGGGTCCTACGAGCAGTACTTC. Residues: CASSLSPASGRGSYEQYF.

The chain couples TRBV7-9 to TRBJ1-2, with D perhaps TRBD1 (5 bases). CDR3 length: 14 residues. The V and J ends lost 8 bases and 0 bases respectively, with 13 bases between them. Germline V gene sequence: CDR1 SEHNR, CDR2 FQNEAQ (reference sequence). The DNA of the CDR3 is TGTGCCAGCGACAGATGGACGGCTAACTATGGCTACACCTTC. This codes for CASDRWTANYGYTF.

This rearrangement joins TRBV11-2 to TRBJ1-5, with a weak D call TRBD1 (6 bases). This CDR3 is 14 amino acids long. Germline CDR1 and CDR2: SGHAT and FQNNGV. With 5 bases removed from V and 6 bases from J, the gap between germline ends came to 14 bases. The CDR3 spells CASSPSTQGQPQHF. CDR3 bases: TGTGCCAGCAGCCCTTCAACACAGGGTCAGCCCCAGCATTTT.

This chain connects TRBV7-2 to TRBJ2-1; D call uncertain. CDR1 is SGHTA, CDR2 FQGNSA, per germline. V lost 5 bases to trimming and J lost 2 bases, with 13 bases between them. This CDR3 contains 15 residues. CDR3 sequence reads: CASSAYSDTYNEQFF. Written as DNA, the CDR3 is TGTGCCAGCAGCGCGTACAGTGACACCTACAATGAGCAGTTCTTC.

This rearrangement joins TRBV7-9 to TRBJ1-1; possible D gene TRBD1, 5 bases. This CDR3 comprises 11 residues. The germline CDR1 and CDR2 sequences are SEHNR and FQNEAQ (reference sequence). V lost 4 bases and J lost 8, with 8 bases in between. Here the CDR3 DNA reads TGTGCCAGCAGCTCCGGGGCAGAAGCTTTCTTT. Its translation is CASSSGAEAFF.

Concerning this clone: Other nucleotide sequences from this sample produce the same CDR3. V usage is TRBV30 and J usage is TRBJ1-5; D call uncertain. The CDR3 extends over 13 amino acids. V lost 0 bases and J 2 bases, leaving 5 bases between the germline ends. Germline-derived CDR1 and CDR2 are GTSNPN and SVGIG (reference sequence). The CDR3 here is CAWSVGGNQPQHF. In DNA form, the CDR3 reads TGTGCCTGGAGTGTAGGAGGCAATCAGCCCCAGCATTTT.

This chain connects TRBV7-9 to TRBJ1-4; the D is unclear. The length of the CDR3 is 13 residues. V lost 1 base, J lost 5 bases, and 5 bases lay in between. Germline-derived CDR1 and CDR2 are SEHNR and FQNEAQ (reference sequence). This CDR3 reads CASSLDGNEKLFF. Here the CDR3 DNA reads TGTGCCAGCAGCTTAGACGGGAATGAAAAACTGTTTTTT.

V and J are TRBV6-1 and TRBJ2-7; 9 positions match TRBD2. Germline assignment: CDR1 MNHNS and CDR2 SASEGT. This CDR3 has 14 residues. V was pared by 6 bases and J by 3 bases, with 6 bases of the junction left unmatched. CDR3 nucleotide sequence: TGTGCCAGCAGCGAGGGACTAGCACTCTACGAGCAGTACTTC. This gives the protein CASSEGLALYEQYF.

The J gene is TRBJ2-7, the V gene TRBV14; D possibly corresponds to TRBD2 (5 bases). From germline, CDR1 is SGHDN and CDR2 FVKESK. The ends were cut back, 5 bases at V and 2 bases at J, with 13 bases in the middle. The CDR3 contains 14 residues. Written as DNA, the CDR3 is TGTGCCAGCAGCTCAGGACTGTTCGCCTACGAGCAGTACTTC. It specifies CASSSGLFAYEQYF.

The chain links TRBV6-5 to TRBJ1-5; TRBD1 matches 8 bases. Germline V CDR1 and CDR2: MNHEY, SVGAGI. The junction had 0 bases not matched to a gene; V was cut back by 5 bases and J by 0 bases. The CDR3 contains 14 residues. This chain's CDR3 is CASSGQGSNQPQHF. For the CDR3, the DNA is TGTGCCAGCAGTGGACAGGGTAGCAATCAGCCCCAGCATTTT.

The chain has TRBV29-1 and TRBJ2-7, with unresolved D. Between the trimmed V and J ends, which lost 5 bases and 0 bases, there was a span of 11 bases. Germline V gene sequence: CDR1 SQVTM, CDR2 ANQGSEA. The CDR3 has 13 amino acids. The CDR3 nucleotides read TGCAGCGTTACCGAGGTGAGCTCCTACGAGCAGTACTTC. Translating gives CSVTEVSSYEQYF.

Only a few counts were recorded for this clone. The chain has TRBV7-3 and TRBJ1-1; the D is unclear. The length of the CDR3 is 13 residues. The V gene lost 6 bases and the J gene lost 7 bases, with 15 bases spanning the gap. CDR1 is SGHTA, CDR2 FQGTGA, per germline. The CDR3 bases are TGTGCCAGCAGTAACGGGATGGGTGATGAAGCTTTCTTT. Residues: CASSNGMGDEAFF.

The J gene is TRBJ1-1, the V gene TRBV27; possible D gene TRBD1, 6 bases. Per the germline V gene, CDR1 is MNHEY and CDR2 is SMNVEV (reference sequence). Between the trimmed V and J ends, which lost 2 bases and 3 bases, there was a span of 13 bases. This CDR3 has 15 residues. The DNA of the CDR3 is TGTGCCAGCAGTTTAGACGCAGGGACATACACTGAAGCTTTCTTT. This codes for CASSLDAGTYTEAFF.

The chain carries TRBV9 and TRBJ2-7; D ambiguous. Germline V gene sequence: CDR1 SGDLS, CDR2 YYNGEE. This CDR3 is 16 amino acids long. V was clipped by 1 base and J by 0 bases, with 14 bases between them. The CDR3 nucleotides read TGTGCCAGCAGCGTATCCCCCCGGCACGACTCCTACGAGCAGTACTTC. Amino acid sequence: CASSVSPRHDSYEQYF.

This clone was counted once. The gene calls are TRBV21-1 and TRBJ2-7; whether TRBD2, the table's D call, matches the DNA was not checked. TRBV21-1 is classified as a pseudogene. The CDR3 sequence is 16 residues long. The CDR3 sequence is CASSAPQLAGSYEQYF. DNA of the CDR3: TGTGCCAGCAGCGCCCCCCAACTAGCGGGGAGCTACGAGCAGTACTTC.

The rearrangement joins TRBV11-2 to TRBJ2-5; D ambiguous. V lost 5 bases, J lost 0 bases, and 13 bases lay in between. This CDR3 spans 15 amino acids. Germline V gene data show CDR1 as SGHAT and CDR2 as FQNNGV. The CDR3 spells CASSAAGRYQETQYF. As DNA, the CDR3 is TGTGCCAGCAGCGCCGCCGGACGTTACCAAGAGACCCAGTACTTC.

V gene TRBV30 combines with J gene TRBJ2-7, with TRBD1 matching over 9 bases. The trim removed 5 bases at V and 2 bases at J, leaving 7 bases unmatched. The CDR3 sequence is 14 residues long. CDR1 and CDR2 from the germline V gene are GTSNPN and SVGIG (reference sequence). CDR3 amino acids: CAWGSGQGAYEQYF. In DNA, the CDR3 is TGTGCCTGGGGATCGGGACAGGGAGCCTACGAGCAGTACTTC.

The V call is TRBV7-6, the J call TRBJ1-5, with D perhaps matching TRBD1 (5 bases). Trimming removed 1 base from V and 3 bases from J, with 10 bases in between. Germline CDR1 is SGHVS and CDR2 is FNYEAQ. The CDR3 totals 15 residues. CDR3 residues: CASSLVAGFNQPQHF. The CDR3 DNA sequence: TGTGCCAGCAGCTTAGTCGCAGGGTTCAATCAGCCCCAGCATTTT.

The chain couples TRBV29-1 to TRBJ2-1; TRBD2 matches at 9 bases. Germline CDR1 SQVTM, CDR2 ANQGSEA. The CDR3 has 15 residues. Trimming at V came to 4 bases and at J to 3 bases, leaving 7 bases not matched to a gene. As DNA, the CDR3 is TGCAGCGTTGTGGCTAGCGGGGCCAACTACAATGAGCAGTTCTTC. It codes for CSVVASGANYNEQFF.

CDR3 bases: TGCGCCAGCAGCTTGGAGGAGGGGATACAAGAGACCCAGTACTTC. Protein product: CASSLEEGIQETQYF. V is TRBV5-1 and J is TRBJ2-5; the D gene is possibly TRBD2 (6 bases). The CDR3 length is 15 residues. Germline-derived CDR1 and CDR2 are SGHRS and YFSETQ. Trimming pared 0 bases from V and 2 bases from J, leaving 11 bases between.

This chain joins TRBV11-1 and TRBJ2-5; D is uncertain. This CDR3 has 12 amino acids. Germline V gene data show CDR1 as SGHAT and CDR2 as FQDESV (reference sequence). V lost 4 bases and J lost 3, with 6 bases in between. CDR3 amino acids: CASSYGEETQYF. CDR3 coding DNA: TGTGCCAGCAGCTACGGAGAAGAGACCCAGTACTTC.

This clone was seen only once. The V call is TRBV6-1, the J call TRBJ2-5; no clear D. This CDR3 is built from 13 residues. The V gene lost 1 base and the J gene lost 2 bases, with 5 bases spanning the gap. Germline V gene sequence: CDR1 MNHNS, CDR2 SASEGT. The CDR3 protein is CASSEGTQETQYF. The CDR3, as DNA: TGTGCCAGCAGTGAAGGTACTCAAGAGACCCAGTACTTC.

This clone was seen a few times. The CDR3 nucleotides are TGTGCCAGTACCGCGACAGGGGTGAACACTGAAGCTTTCTTT. The encoded protein is CASTATGVNTEAFF. The V gene is TRBV19, the J gene TRBJ1-1, with TRBD1 identical over 8 bases. Germline lookup yields CDR1 LNHDA and CDR2 SQIVND (reference sequence). The ends lost 7 bases at V and 0 bases at J; junction bases unmatched: 4. CDR3 length: 14 amino acids.

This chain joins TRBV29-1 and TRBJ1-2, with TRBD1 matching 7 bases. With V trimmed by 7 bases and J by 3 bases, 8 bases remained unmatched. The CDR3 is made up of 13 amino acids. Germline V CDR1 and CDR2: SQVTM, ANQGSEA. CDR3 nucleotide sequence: TGCAGCGGACGACAGGGTGATCACTATGGCTACACCTTC. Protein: CSGRQGDHYGYTF.

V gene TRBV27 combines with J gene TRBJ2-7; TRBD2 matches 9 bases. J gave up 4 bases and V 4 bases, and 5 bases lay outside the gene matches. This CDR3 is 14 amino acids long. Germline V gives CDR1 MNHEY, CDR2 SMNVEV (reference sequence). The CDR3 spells CASSYAGGPYEQYF. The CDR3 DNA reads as TGTGCCAGCAGTTATGCGGGAGGGCCGTACGAGCAGTACTTC.

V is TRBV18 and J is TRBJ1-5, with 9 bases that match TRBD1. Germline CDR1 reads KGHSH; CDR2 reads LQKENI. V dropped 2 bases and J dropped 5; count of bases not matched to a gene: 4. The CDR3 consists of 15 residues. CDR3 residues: CASSPRTGVHQPQHF. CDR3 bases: TGTGCCAGCTCACCAAGGACAGGGGTCCATCAGCCCCAGCATTTT.

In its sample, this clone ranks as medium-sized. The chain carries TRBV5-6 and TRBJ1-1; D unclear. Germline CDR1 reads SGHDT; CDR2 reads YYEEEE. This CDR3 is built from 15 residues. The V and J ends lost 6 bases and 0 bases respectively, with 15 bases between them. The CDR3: CASTPGDLMNTEAFF. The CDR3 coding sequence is TGTGCCAGCACCCCCGGTGACCTCATGAACACTGAAGCTTTCTTT.

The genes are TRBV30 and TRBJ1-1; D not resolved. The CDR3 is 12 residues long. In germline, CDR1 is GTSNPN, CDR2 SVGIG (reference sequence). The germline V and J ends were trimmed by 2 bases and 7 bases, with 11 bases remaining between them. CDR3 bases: TGTGCCTGGAGTAACGGGAACTTTGAAGCTTTCTTT. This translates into CAWSNGNFEAFF. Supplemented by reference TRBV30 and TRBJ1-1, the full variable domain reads SQTIHQWPATLVQPVGSPLSLECTVEGTSNPNLYWYRQAAGRGLQLLFYSVGIGQISSEVPQNLSASRPQDRQFILSSKKLLLSDSGFYLCAWSNGNFEAFFGQGTRLTVV.

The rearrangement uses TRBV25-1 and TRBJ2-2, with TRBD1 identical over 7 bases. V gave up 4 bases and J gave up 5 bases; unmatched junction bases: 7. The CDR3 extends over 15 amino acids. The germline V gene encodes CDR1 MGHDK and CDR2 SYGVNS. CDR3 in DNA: TGTGCCAGCAGTGTCCGGGACAGTTTTACCGGGGAGCTGTTTTTT. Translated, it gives CASSVRDSFTGELFF. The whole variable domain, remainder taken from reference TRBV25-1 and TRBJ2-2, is EADIYQTPRYLVIGTGKKITLECSQTMGHDKMYWYQQDPGMELHLIHYSYGVNSTEKGDLSSESTVSRIRTEHFPLTLESARPSHTSQYLCASSVRDSFTGELFFGEGSRLTVL.

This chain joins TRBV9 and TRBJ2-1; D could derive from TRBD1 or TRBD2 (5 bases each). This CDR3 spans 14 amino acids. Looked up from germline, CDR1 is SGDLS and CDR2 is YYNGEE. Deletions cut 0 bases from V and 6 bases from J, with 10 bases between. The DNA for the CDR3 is TGTGCCAGCAGCGTAGGAGGGGACGGCAATGAGCAGTTCTTC. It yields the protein CASSVGGDGNEQFF.